Presented here are 8 T cell receptor beta chains from one specimen sequenced in a study of blood T cell repertoires in COVID-19. The assay was immunoSEQ multiplex PCR, and TCRdb's table has in-frame clones only and misses some. This table has around 150,000 clones, over 60% appearing once. Sequencing used PBMCs or T cells enriched from blood (not recorded which). Receptor source: a woman between 45 and 60 years old who had recovered from COVID-19.

The chain uses TRBV3-1 (or the pseudogene TRBV3-2) and TRBJ1-4, with 7 bases lining up with TRBD1. The V gene's germline CDR1 is LGHDT and CDR2 YNNKEL (reference sequence). The CDR3 runs to 16 residues. V gave up 1 base and J gave up 3 bases; unmatched junction bases: 5. CDR3 in DNA: TGTGCCAGCAGCCAAGCTTACAGGGGAGCTAATGAAAAACTGTTTTTT. The encoded protein is CASSQAYRGANEKLFF.

The rearrangement uses TRBV10-3 and TRBJ1-4; tentatively, D is TRBD1 (5 bases). This CDR3 is built from 13 residues. The V end lost 5 bases, the J end lost 8 bases, and 12 bases lay between the germline ends. From germline, CDR1 is ENHRY and CDR2 SYGVKD. The CDR3, as DNA: TGTGCCATCAGTCCCCAGGGAGGGGAAAAACTGTTTTTT. As protein: CAISPQGGEKLFF.

This clone was recorded once. The chain combines TRBV5-4 with TRBJ2-1, with a weak D call TRBD1 (6 bases). From germline, CDR1 is SGHNT and CDR2 YYREEE (reference sequence). The V gene lost 4 bases and the J gene lost 0 bases, with 14 bases spanning the gap. This CDR3 comprises 16 residues. CDR3 protein: CASSRGQASSYNEQFF. CDR3 DNA sequence: TGTGCCAGCAGCCGGGGACAAGCTAGCTCCTACAATGAGCAGTTCTTC.

This sequence joins TRBV19 and TRBJ1-2, with 7 bases lining up with TRBD1. The CDR3 sequence is 14 residues long. Germline CDR1 and CDR2: LNHDA and SQIVND (reference sequence). Trimming at V came to 7 bases and at J to 0 bases, leaving 5 bases not matched to a gene. As DNA, the CDR3 is TGTGCCAGTAATACAGGGGAGGCTAACTATGGCTACACCTTC. It translates to CASNTGEANYGYTF.

The chain joins TRBV3-1 (or the pseudogene TRBV3-2) to TRBJ1-1; D remains unclear. Trimming took off 2 bases at V and 0 bases at J, with 7 bases between the two ends. Germline lookup yields CDR1 LGHDT and CDR2 YNNKEL (reference sequence). This CDR3 has 14 residues. The CDR3 DNA reads as TGTGCCAGCAGCCAACTACGGTTGAACACTGAAGCTTTCTTT. It encodes CASSQLRLNTEAFF.

Many counts were recorded for this clone. This chain joins TRBV29-1 and TRBJ2-7; D is possibly TRBD1 (6 bases). Germline V gene lookup returns CDR1 SQVTM and CDR2 ANQGSEA. V lost 4 bases and J 3 bases, leaving 10 bases between the germline ends. This CDR3 spans 12 amino acids. CDR3 residues: CSVGRGGYEQYF. CDR3 coding DNA: TGCAGCGTTGGTAGAGGGGGCTACGAGCAGTACTTC.

The chain joins TRBV3-1 (or the pseudogene TRBV3-2) to TRBJ2-3; 8 positions agree with TRBD1. There are 15 residues in the CDR3. Germline V gene lookup returns CDR1 LGHDT and CDR2 YNNKEL (reference sequence). J was trimmed by 4 bases and V by 6 bases; bases with no gene match: 9. CDR3 sequence reads: CASRGVGQGPDTQYF. The CDR3 nucleotides are TGTGCCAGCAGGGGTGTCGGACAGGGCCCAGATACGCAGTATTTT.

This chain uses TRBV7-3 with TRBJ2-1; D might be TRBD2 (5 bases). The V end lost 4 bases, the J end lost 10 bases, and 14 bases lay between the germline ends. Germline V CDR1 and CDR2: SGHTA, FQGTGA. CDR3 size: 13 residues. CDR3 DNA: TGTGCCAGCAGCTCACCGGACTTGAGGGAGCAGTTCTTC. Its translation is CASSSPDLREQFF.